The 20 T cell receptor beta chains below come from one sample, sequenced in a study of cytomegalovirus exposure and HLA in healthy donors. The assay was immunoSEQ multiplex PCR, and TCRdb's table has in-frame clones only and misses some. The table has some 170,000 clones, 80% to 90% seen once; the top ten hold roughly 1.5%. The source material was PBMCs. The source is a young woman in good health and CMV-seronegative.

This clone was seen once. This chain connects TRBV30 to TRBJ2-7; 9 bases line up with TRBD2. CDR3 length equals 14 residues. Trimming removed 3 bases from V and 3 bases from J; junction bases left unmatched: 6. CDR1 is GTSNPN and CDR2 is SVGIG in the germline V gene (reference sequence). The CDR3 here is CAWRPRGGYYEQYF. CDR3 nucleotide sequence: TGTGCCTGGAGACCGCGGGGGGGCTACTACGAGCAGTACTTC.

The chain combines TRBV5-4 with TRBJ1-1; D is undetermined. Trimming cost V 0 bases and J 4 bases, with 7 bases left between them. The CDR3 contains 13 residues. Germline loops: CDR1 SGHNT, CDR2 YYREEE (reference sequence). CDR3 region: CASSLVLATEAFF. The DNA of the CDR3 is TGTGCCAGCAGCTTGGTGTTGGCCACTGAAGCTTTCTTT.

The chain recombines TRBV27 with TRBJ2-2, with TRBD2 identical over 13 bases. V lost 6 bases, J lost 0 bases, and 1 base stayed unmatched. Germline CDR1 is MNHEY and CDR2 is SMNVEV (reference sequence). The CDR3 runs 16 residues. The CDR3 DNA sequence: TGTGCCAGCAGAGGACTAGCGGGAGCGAACACCGGGGAGCTGTTTTTT. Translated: CASRGLAGANTGELFF.

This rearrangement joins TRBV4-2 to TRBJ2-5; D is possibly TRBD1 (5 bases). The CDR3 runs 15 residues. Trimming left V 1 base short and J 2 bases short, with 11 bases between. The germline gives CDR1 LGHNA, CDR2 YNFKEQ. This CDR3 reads CASSQVPRDQETQYF. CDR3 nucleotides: TGTGCCAGCAGCCAAGTCCCCAGGGATCAAGAGACCCAGTACTTC.

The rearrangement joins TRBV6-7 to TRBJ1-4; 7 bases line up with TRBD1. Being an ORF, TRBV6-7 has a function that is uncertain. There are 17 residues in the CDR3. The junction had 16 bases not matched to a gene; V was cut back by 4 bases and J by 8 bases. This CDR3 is CASSSPEPGQSREKLFF. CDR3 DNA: TGTGCCAGCAGTTCCCCGGAGCCGGGACAGTCCCGCGAAAAACTGTTTTTT.

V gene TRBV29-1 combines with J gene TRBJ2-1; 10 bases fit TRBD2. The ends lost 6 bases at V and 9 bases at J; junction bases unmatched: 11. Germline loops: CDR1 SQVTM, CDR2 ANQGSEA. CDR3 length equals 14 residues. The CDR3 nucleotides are TGCAGCGTCTTCCTAGCGGGGGTGAATAGTGAGCAGTTCTTC. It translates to CSVFLAGVNSEQFF.

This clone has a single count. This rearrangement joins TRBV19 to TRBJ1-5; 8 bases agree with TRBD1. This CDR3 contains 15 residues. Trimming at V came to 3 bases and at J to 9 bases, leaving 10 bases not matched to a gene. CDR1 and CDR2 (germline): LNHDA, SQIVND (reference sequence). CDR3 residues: CASSIKQGAGRPQHF. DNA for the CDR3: TGTGCCAGTAGTATTAAGCAGGGGGCTGGGCGGCCCCAGCATTTT. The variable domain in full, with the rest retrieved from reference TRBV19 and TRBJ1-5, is DGGITQSPKYLFRKEGQNVTLSCEQNLNHDAMYWYRQDPGQGLRLIYYSQIVNDFQKGDIAEGYSVSREKKESFPLTVTSAQKNPTAFYLCASSIKQGAGRPQHFGDGTRLSIL.

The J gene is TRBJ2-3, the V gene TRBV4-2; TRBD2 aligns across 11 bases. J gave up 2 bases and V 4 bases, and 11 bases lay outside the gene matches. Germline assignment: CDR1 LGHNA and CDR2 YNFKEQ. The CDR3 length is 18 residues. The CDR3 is CASSLGGLAGGLTDTQYF. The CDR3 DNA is TGTGCCAGCAGCCTAGGGGGGCTAGCGGGGGGACTCACAGATACGCAGTATTTT.

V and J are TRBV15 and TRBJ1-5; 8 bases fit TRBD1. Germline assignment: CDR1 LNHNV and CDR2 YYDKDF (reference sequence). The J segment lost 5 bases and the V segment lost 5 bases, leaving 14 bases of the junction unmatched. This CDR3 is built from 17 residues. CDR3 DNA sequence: TGTGCCACCAGCCCTCATCCGGGCCAGGGGGCTTATCAGCCCCAGCATTTT. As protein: CATSPHPGQGAYQPQHF.

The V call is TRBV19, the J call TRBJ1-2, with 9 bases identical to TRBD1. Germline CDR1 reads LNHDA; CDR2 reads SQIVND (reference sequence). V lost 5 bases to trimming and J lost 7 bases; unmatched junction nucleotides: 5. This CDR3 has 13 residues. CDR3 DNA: TGTGCCAGTAGTCCACAGGGGGCGGTTGGCTACACCTTC. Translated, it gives CASSPQGAVGYTF.

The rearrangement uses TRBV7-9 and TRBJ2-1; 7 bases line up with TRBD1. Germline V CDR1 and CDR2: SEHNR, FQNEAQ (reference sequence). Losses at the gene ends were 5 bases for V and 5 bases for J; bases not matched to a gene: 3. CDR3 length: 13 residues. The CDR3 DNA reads TGTGCCAGCAGCCAAGACAGGGACAATGAGCAGTTCTTC. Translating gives CASSQDRDNEQFF.

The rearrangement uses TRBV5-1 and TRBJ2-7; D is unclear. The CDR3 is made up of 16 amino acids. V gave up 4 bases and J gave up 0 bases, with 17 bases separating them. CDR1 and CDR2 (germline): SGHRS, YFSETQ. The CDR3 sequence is CASSPSRQRSSYEQYF. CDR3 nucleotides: TGCGCCAGCAGCCCTTCCCGCCAGCGTAGCTCCTACGAGCAGTACTTC.

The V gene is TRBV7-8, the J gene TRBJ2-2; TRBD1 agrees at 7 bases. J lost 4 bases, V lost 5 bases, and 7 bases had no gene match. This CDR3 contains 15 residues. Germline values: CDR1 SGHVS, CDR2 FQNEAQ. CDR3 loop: CASSRDRVGTGELFF. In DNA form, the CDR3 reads TGTGCCAGCAGCCGCGACAGGGTCGGCACCGGGGAGCTGTTTTTT.

The CDR3 DNA reads as TGTGCCAGCAGCGTAGGACCTGAGGAGAACACTGAAGCTTTCTTT. It yields the protein CASSVGPEENTEAFF. The chain carries TRBV9 and TRBJ1-1; D gene ambiguous. The ends were cut back, 0 bases at V and 1 base at J, with 10 bases in the middle. CDR1 and CDR2 (germline): SGDLS, YYNGEE. The CDR3 consists of 15 residues.

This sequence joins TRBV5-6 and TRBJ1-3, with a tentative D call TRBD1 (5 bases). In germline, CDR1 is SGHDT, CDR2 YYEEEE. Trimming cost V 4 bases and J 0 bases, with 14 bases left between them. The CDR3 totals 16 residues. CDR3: CASSRDWGDSGNTIYF. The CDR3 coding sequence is TGTGCCAGCAGCCGTGATTGGGGGGACTCTGGAAACACCATATATTTT.

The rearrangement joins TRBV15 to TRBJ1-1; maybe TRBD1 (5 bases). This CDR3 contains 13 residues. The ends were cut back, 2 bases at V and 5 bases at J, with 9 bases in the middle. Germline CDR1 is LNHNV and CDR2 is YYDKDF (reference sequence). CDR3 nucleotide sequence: TGTGCCACCAGCAGACAGGGATCGACTGAAGCTTTCTTT. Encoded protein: CATSRQGSTEAFF.

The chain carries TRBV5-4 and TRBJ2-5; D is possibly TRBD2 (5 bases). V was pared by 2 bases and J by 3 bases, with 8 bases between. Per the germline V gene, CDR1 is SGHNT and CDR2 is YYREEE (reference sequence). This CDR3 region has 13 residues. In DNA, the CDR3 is TGTGCCAGCAGCTTCACCGGGGAAGAGACCCAGTACTTC. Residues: CASSFTGEETQYF.

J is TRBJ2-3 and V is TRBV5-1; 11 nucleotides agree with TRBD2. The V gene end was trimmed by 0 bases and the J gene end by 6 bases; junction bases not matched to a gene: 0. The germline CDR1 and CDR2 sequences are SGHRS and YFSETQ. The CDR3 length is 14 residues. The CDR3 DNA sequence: TGCGCCAGCAGCTTGGGACTAGCGGGGGATACGCAGTATTTT. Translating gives CASSLGLAGDTQYF.

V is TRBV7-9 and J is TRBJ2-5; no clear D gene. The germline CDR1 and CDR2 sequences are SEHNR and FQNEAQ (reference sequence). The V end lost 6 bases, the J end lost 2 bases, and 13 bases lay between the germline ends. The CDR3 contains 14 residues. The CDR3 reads CASRKELLQETQYF. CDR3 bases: TGTGCCAGCAGAAAAGAACTGTTACAAGAGACCCAGTACTTC.

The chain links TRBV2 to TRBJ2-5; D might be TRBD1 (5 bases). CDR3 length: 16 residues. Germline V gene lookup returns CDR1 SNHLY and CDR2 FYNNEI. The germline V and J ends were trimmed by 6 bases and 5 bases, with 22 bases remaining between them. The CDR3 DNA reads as TGTGCCAGCAGGGCAGATAGAGGCTGGGGCAGGGAGACCCAGTACTTC. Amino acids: CASRADRGWGRETQYF. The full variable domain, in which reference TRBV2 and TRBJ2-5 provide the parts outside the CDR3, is EPEVTQTPSHQVTQMGQEVILRCVPISNHLYFYWYRQILGQKVEFLVSFYNNEISEKSEIFDDQFSVERPDGSNFTLKIRSTKLEDSAMYFCASRADRGWGRETQYFGPGTRLLVL.